A selection of T cell receptor beta chains follows, all from one sample in a study of blood T cells in healthy people across ages. Each CDR3 protein is one row after TCRdb ran MiXCR on the 5' RACE reads. This table holds roughly 680,000 distinct CDR3 sequences, roughly 20% found once. Sequencing used blood. The receptor source for this set is a man between 70 and 80 years old in good health. The CDR3 runs from the conserved cysteine through the conserved F or W. D genes are given only for firm matches. Rows give clone size only sometimes, using once, few, many, or a class for an expanded clone.

v_call,clone_size,d_call,j_call,cdr3_nt,cdr3_aa
TRBV5-1,-,TRBD1,TRBJ2-1,TGCGCCAGCAGCTACTCCGACAGGGTGTTAAACAATGAGCAGTTCTTC,CASSYSDRVLNNEQFF
TRBV20-1,few,TRBD1,TRBJ2-7,TGCAGTGCTAACAACCCGGGGACAGGGGGTATCTTC,CSANNPGTGGIF
TRBV7-3,-,TRBD2,TRBJ2-3,TGTGCCAGCAGCTCCACTAGCGGGTACACAGATACGCAGTATTTT,CASSSTSGYTDTQYF
TRBV5-1,few,-,TRBJ1-1,TGCGCCAGCAGCTCGGGACGGACAGCAGGGACCAACACTGAAGCTTTCTTT,CASSSGRTAGTNTEAFF
TRBV18,-,-,TRBJ2-7,TGTGCCAGCTCACGGATCAAAGGTAGCAGCTCCTACGAGCAGTACTTC,CASSRIKGSSSYEQYF
TRBV5-1,-,TRBD2,TRBJ2-3,TGCGCCAGCAGCTTGGACGGGACTAGCACCCTAGATACGCAGTATTTT,CASSLDGTSTLDTQYF
TRBV28,-,TRBD2,TRBJ2-7,TGTGCCAGCAGGGGGACTAGCGGGAGGTACGAGCAGTACTTC,CASRGTSGRYEQYF
TRBV28,few,TRBD1,TRBJ1-3,TGTGCCAGCAGACCGAGGGACAGATGGCGAAACACCATATATTTT,CASRPRDRWRNTIYF
TRBV9,many,TRBD2,TRBJ2-7,TGTGCCAGCAGTCCCACCGGGACTAGCGGATCCTACGAGCAGTACTTC,CASSPTGTSGSYEQYF
TRBV9,-,TRBD2,TRBJ2-7,TGTGCCAGCAGCGTGGGACTAGCGGGAGACGAGCAGTACTTC,CASSVGLAGDEQYF
TRBV7-6,-,TRBD1,TRBJ2-1,TGTGCCAGCAGCTTAGGGACAGGATTTACCTACAATGAGCAGTTCTTC,CASSLGTGFTYNEQFF
TRBV7-2,few,-,TRBJ2-7,TGTGCCAGCAGCCGCAAAGGTGTCACAGTAGCTTCCTACGAGCAGTACTTC,CASSRKGVTVASYEQYF
TRBV20-1,few,-,TRBJ2-3,TGCAGTGCAGTTGATTGGGGGGACACAGATACGCAGTATTTT,CSAVDWGDTDTQYF
TRBV6-1,-,-,TRBJ2-1,TGTGCCAGCAGTGAAAACGGGAGCGGTGAGCGGTTCTTC,CASSENGSGERFF
TRBV12-3/TRBV12-4,-,TRBD1,TRBJ2-3,TGTGCCAGCAGTCACGGACAGGGCTTAACTGATACGCAGTATTTT,CASSHGQGLTDTQYF
TRBV20-1,-,TRBD1,TRBJ1-5,TGCAGTGCTAGAGTCGGGACAGGGAACAATCAGCCCCAGCATTTT,CSARVGTGNNQPQHF
TRBV2,few,TRBD2,TRBJ2-1,TGTGCCAGCAGCCAACTAGCGGGAGTCTACAATGAGCAATTCTTC,CASSQLAGVYNEQFF